A selection of T cell receptor beta chains follows, all from one sample in a study of cytomegalovirus exposure and HLA in healthy donors. The table came from immunoSEQ multiplex PCR; TCRdb's copy has only in-frame clones and leaves some out. The repertoire holds 150,000 or so clones, with 83% as singletons. The sample comprised PBMCs. The receptors were gathered from a man between 50 and 59 years old in good health and CMV-seropositive. Each CDR3 is given with its conserved first and last residue. A D gene is named only where the DNA matches it firmly. Clone size is given for some rows only: seen once, a few or many times, or a class if the clone is expanded.

v_call,j_call,d_call,clone_size,cdr3_aa,cdr3_nt
TRBV6-5,TRBJ1-4,.,.,CASRPGFTNEKLFF,TGTGCCAGCAGGCCAGGGTTTACTAATGAAAAACTGTTTTTT
TRBV5-8,TRBJ2-3,.,.,CASSSGDSPTDTQYF,TGTGCCAGCAGCTCTGGGGACTCCCCCACAGATACGCAGTATTTT
TRBV5-5,TRBJ1-4,.,few,CASSLRAEALYEKLFF,TGTGCCAGCAGCTTGCGGGCGGAGGCCCTTTATGAAAAACTGTTTTTT
TRBV5-6,TRBJ2-7,TRBD2,.,CASSGLAGGPYHEQYF,TGTGCCAGCTCCGGACTAGCGGGAGGGCCGTACCACGAGCAGTACTTC
TRBV7-3,TRBJ2-3,.,.,CASSSAGIAPDTQYF,TGTGCCAGCAGCTCCGCCGGGATAGCCCCAGATACGCAGTATTTT
TRBV10-3,TRBJ2-7,.,.,CATPTGRTTYEQYF,TGTGCCACCCCTACAGGACGGACTACCTACGAGCAGTACTTC
TRBV30,TRBJ2-7,.,.,CAWSLGPAYEQYF,TGTGCCTGGAGTTTGGGCCCAGCCTACGAGCAGTACTTC
TRBV14,TRBJ2-3,TRBD2,.,CASSQGGGRLRDTQYF,TGTGCCAGCAGCCAAGGTGGCGGGAGGTTAAGAGATACGCAGTATTTT
TRBV5-1,TRBJ2-7,.,.,CASSLAEVLAYEQYF,TGCGCCAGCAGCTTGGCCGAGGTGTTGGCTTACGAGCAGTACTTC
TRBV27,TRBJ2-1,TRBD1,.,CASSLRAPGQGFPYNEQFF,TGTGCCAGCAGTTTAAGGGCCCCCGGACAGGGTTTCCCATACAATGAGCAGTTCTTC
TRBV7-9,TRBJ1-6,.,.,CASSLVGGGSPLHF,TGTGCCAGCAGCTTAGTGGGAGGTGGTTCACCCCTCCACTTT
TRBV7-2,TRBJ2-7,.,.,CASSFTPYEQYF,TGTGCCAGCAGCTTTACTCCTTACGAGCAGTACTTC
TRBV5-4,TRBJ1-5,.,.,CASHEQGNQPQHF,TGTGCCAGCCATGAACAGGGTAATCAGCCCCAGCATTTT
TRBV5-1,TRBJ2-7,TRBD2,.,CASSFRLADQYEQYF,TGCGCCAGCAGCTTCCGACTAGCGGATCAATACGAGCAGTACTTC
TRBV15,TRBJ2-3,TRBD2,.,CATSTGTSGTTDTQYF,TGTGCCACCAGCACAGGGACTAGCGGTACCACAGATACGCAGTATTTT
TRBV28,TRBJ1-3,TRBD1,.,CASSSLPGQGASGNTIYF,TGTGCCAGCAGCTCACTCCCGGGACAGGGGGCCTCTGGAAACACCATATATTTT
TRBV4-2,TRBJ2-7,TRBD2,.,CASSQDTSGYSGYEQYF,TGTGCCAGCAGCCAAGATACTAGCGGATATTCGGGGTACGAGCAGTACTTC
TRBV18,TRBJ2-6,.,.,CASSPLGGANVLTF,TGTGCCAGCTCACCACTCGGGGGGGCCAACGTCCTGACTTTC
TRBV13,TRBJ2-1,.,.,CASSLEGSSYNEQFF,TGTGCCAGCAGCTTAGAAGGGAGCTCCTACAATGAGCAGTTCTTC
TRBV11-2,TRBJ1-6,.,.,CASSLEGQNNSPLHF,TGTGCCAGCAGCTTAGAGGGCCAAAATAATTCACCCCTCCACTTT
TRBV5-1,TRBJ1-1,.,.,CASSLDSGVAEAFF,TGCGCCAGCAGCTTGGACTCAGGGGTGGCTGAAGCTTTCTTT
TRBV6-1,TRBJ2-2,.,once,CASSEVGAGELFF,TGTGCCAGCAGTGAAGTAGGGGCCGGGGAGCTGTTTTTT
TRBV30,TRBJ1-6,TRBD1,.,CACKKDRGLSPLHF,TGTGCCTGCAAAAAGGACAGGGGGCTTTCACCCCTCCACTTT
TRBV6-5,TRBJ1-5,TRBD1,.,CASSRQGGGNQPQHF,TGTGCCAGCAGTCGACAGGGCGGCGGCAATCAGCCCCAGCATTTT
TRBV12-2,TRBJ1-5,.,.,CASRQRVNQPQHF,TGTGCAAGTCGCCAACGGGTCAATCAGCCCCAGCATTTT
TRBV28,TRBJ2-3,TRBD2,.,CASSSLPGLAGVEYTQYF,TGTGCCAGCAGTTCCCTACCGGGACTAGCGGGAGTCGAGTATACGCAGTATTTT
TRBV27,TRBJ1-1,TRBD1,.,CASSPRTGPNTEAFF,TGTGCCAGCAGTCCACGGACAGGACCGAACACTGAAGCTTTCTTT
TRBV6-1,TRBJ2-7,TRBD1,.,CASSEVLTGGEQYF,TGTGCCAGCAGTGAGGTACTGACAGGGGGCGAGCAGTACTTC
TRBV10-1,TRBJ2-2,.,.,CASSAGPPLLFF,TGCGCCAGCAGTGCAGGGCCTCCCCTTTTGTTTTTT
TRBV4-2,TRBJ2-7,TRBD2,.,CASSQVSGATYEQYF,TGTGCCAGCAGCCAAGTAAGCGGGGCAACCTACGAGCAGTACTTC
TRBV14,TRBJ2-1,.,.,CASSQGPQRGAYNEQFF,TGTGCCAGCAGCCAAGGTCCCCAACGCGGGGCCTACAATGAGCAGTTCTTC
TRBV2,TRBJ1-2,TRBD1,.,CASSELGTGRGYGYTF,TGTGCCAGCAGTGAGCTCGGGACAGGACGGGGCTATGGCTACACCTTC
TRBV27,TRBJ2-7,.,.,CASSSTRSSYEQYF,TGTGCCAGCAGTTCAACAAGGAGCTCCTACGAGCAGTACTTC
TRBV28,TRBJ2-7,.,.,CASSLPGQLTYEQYF,TGTGCCAGCAGTTTGCCTGGACAGTTGACCTACGAGCAGTACTTC
TRBV30,TRBJ1-5,TRBD1,.,CAWSVRFGTGERQPQHF,TGTGCCTGGAGTGTCAGGTTCGGGACAGGGGAGCGGCAGCCCCAGCATTTT
TRBV6-5,TRBJ1-6,TRBD1,.,CASRTGLSPLHF,TGTGCCAGCAGGACAGGGCTCTCACCCCTCCACTTT
TRBV5-6,TRBJ1-1,TRBD1,.,CASSWDRGNTEAFF,TGTGCCAGCAGCTGGGACAGGGGGAACACTGAAGCTTTCTTT
TRBV30,TRBJ1-5,TRBD1,.,CAYDRGQAQPQHF,TGTGCCTACGACAGGGGGCAGGCCCAGCCCCAGCATTTT